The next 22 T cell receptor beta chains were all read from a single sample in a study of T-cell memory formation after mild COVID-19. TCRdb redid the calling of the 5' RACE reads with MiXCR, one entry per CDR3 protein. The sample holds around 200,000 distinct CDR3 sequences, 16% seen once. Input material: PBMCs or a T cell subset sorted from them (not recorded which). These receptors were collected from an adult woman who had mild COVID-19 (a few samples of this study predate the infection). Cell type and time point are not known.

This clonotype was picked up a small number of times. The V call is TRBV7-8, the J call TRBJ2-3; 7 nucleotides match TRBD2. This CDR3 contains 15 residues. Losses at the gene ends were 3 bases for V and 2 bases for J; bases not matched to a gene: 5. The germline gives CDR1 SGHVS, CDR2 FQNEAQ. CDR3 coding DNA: TGTGCCAGCAGCTTGCATAGCGGGTTCACAGATACGCAGTATTTT. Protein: CASSLHSGFTDTQYF. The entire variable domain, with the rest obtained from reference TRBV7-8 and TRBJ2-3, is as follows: GAGVSQSPRYKVAKRGQDVALRCDPISGHVSLFWYQQALGQGPEFLTYFQNEAQLDKSGLPSDRFFAERPEGSVSTLKIQRTQQEDSAVYLCASSLHSGFTDTQYFGPGTRLTVL.

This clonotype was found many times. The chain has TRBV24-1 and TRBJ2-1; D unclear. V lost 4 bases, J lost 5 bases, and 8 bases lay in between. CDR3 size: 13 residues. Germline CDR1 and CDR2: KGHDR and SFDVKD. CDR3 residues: CATSEYWNNEQFF. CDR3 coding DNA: TGTGCCACCAGTGAATATTGGAACAATGAGCAGTTCTTC.

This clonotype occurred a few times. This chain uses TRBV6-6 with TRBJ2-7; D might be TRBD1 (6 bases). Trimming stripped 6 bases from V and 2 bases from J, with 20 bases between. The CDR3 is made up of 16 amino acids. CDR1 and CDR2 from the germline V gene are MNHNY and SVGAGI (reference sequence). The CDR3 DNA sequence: TGTGCCAGCAGCGAACCTACAGGGTTGAGTCCCTACGAGCAGTACTTC. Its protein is CASSEPTGLSPYEQYF.

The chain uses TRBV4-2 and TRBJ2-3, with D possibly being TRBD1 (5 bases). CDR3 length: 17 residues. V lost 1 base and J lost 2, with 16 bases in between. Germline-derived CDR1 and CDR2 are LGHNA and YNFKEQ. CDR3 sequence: CASSQGSRQTNTDTQYF. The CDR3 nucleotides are TGTGCCAGCAGCCAAGGGTCTAGACAGACGAACACAGATACGCAGTATTTT.

The CDR3 nucleotides are TGTGCCAGCAAACCGACCCTGCAGCAGAACACTGAAGCTTTCTTT. Translation gives CASKPTLQQNTEAFF. The chain recombines TRBV12-3 or TRBV12-4 with TRBJ1-1; D remains ambiguous. The CDR3 totals 15 residues. V was shortened by 7 bases and J by 1 base, with 16 bases between the two germline ends.

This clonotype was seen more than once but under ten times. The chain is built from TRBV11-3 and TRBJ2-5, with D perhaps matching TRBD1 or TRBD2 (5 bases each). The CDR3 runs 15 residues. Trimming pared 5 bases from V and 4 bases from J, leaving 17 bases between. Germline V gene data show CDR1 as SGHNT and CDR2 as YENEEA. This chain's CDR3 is CASSRGFLARETQYF. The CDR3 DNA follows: TGTGCCAGCAGCAGGGGTTTTCTAGCACGAGAGACCCAGTACTTC. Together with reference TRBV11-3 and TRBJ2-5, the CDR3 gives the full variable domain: EAGVVQSPRYKIIEKKQPVAFWCNPISGHNTLYWYLQNLGQGPELLIRYENEEAVDDSQLPKDRFSAERLKGVDSTLKIQPAELGDSAVYLCASSRGFLARETQYFGPGTRLLVL.

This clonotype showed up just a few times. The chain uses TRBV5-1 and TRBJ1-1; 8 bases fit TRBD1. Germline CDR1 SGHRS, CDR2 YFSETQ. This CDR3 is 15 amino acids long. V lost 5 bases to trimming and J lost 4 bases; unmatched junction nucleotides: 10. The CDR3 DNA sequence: TGCGCCAGCAGTCCGACGACAGGACAGGGCACTGAAGCTTTCTTT. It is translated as CASSPTTGQGTEAFF.

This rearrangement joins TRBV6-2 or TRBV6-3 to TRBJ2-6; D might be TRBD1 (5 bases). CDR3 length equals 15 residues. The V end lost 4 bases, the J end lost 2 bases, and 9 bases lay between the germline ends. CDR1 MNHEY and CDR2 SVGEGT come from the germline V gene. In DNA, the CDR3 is TGTGCCAGCAGTTCAGCAGGGACTGGGGCCAACGTCCTGACTTTC. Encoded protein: CASSSAGTGANVLTF.

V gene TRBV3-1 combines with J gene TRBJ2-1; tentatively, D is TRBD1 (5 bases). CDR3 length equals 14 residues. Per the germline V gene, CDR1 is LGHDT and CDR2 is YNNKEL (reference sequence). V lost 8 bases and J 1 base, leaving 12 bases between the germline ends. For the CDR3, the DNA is TGTGCCAGCCCCAGACAGACATCCTACAATGAGCAGTTCTTC. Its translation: CASPRQTSYNEQFF.

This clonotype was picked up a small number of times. The CDR3 is CATSRNGHVLRGDTQYF. The CDR3 region has the DNA TGTGCCACCAGCAGAAATGGACACGTTCTCAGAGGGGATACGCAGTATTTT. This chain uses TRBV15 with TRBJ2-3; D may correspond to TRBD1 or TRBD2 (5 bases each). The V gene's germline CDR1 is LNHNV and CDR2 YYDKDF (reference sequence). This CDR3 has 17 residues. Trimming shortened V by 2 bases and J by 6 bases, and 21 bases separated the two germline ends.

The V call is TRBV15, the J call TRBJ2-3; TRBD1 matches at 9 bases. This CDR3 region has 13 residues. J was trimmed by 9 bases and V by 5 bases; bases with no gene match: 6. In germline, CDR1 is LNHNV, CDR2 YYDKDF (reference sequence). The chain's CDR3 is CATSERDRATQYF. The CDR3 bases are TGTGCCACCAGCGAACGGGACAGGGCGACGCAGTATTTT.

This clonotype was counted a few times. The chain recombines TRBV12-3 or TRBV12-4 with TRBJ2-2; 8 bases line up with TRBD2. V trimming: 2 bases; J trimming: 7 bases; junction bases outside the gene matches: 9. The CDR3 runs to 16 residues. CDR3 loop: CASSLSGRRGVGELFF. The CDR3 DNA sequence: TGTGCCAGCAGTTTAAGTGGGCGGCGGGGGGTCGGGGAGCTGTTTTTT.

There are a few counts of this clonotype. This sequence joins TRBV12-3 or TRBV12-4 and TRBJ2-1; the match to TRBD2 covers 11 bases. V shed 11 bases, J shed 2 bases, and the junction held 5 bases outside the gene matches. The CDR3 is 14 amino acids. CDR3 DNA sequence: TGTGCCTGTAGACTAGCGGGAACCTACAATGAGCAGTTCTTC. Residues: CACRLAGTYNEQFF.

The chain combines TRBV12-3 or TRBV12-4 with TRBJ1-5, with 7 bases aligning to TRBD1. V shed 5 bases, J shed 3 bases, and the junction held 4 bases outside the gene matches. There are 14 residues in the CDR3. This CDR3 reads CASSRQGFNQPQHF. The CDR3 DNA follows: TGTGCCAGCAGTCGACAGGGTTTCAATCAGCCCCAGCATTTT.

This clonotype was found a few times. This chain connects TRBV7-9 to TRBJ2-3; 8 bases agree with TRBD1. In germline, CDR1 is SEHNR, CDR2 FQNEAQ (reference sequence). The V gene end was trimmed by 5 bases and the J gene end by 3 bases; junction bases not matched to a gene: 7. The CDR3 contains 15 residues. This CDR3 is CASSAHRGRTDTQYF. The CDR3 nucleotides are TGTGCCAGCAGCGCCCACAGGGGGAGAACAGATACGCAGTATTTT.

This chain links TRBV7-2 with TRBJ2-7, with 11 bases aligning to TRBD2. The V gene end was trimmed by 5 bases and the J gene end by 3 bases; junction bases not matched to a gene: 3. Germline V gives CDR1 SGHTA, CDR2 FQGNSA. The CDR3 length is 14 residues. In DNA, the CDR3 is TGTGCCAGCAGCCAAGGGACTAGCGGCTACGAGCAGTACTTC. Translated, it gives CASSQGTSGYEQYF.

In DNA form, the CDR3 reads TGCGCCAGCAGGATCGCGGGAGGGCCTCTCAATGAGCAGTTCTTC. It translates to CASRIAGGPLNEQFF. The V call is TRBV4-1, the J call TRBJ2-1, with TRBD2 identical over 9 bases. Losses at the gene ends were 6 bases for V and 6 bases for J; bases not matched to a gene: 9. From germline, CDR1 is MGHRA and CDR2 YSYEKL. The CDR3 is 15 residues long.

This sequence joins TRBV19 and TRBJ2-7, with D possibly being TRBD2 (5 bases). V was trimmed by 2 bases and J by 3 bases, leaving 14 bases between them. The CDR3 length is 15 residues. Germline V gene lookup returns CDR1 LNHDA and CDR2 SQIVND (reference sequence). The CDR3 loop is CASSILIGGSYEQYF. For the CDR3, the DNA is TGTGCCAGTAGTATATTGATTGGTGGGAGCTACGAGCAGTACTTC.

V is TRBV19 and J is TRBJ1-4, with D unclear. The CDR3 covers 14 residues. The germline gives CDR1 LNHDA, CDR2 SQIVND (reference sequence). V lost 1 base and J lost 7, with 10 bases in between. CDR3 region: CASSIVGSGEKLFF. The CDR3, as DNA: TGTGCCAGTAGTATAGTAGGCAGCGGTGAAAAACTGTTTTTT.

The CDR3 coding sequence is TGCGCCAGCAGCTTGACTAGCGGGGGTACTTTAGATACGCAGTATTTT. Translation gives CASSLTSGGTLDTQYF. The chain joins TRBV5-1 to TRBJ2-3, with TRBD2 matching over 11 bases. Per the germline V gene, CDR1 is SGHRS and CDR2 is YFSETQ. Trimming took 1 base from V and 5 from J; bases not matched to a gene: 6. This CDR3 spans 16 amino acids.

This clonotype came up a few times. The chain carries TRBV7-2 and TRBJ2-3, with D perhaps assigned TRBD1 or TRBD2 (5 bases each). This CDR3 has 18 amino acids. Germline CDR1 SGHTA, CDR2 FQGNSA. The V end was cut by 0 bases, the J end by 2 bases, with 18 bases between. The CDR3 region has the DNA TGTGCCAGCAGCTTAGCGTCTCGGGGCGGTCCCCTCACAGATACGCAGTATTTT. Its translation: CASSLASRGGPLTDTQYF.

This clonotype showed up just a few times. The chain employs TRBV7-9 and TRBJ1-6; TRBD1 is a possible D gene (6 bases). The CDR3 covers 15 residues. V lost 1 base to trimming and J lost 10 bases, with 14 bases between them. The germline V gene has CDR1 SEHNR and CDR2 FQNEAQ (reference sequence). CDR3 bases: TGTGCCAGCAGCTTAGGGGGGGGCCTTGGGTCACCCCTCCACTTT. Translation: CASSLGGGLGSPLHF. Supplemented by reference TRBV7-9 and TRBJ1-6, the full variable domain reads DTGVSQNPRHKITKRGQNVTFRCDPISEHNRLYWYRQTLGQGPEFLTYFQNEAQLEKSRLLSDRFSAERPKGSFSTLEIQRTEQGDSAMYLCASSLGGGLGSPLHFGNGTRLTVT.